Shown below are 28 T cell receptor beta chains from a single sample sequenced in a study of control samples from healthy donors and cancer patients (TCRdb year 2020). The library was produced with the immunoSEQ multiplex PCR assay. TCRdb retrieved this table from immuneACCESS and kept in-frame rearrangements only. Not all clones are present; in checked studies, unresolved V genes account for under half, and no reason is known for the remainder. Here the sample has about 71,000 clones; under 90% occur a single time. The ten top clones hold 15% to 20% of the sample. Sequenced sample: PBMCs. Receptors were obtained from a man aged 55 to 70 with lung cancer.

The chain couples TRBV7-2 to TRBJ2-2; D uncertain. CDR1 is SGHTA and CDR2 is FQGNSA in the germline V gene. CDR3 size: 11 residues. V was shortened by 6 bases and J by 8 bases, with 7 bases between the two germline ends. The CDR3 spells CASRVLGELFF. DNA of the CDR3: TGTGCCAGCAGGGTCCTGGGGGAGCTGTTTTTT.

The CDR3 coding sequence is TGTGCCAGCCTGGACAGAAACACTGAAGCTTTCTTT. Its translation is CASLDRNTEAFF. V is TRBV19 and J is TRBJ1-1; D may be TRBD1 (6 bases). Germline V CDR1 and CDR2: LNHDA, SQIVND (reference sequence). The CDR3 totals 12 residues. V gave up 9 bases and J gave up 2 bases, with 10 bases separating them.

The chain uses TRBV18 and TRBJ2-1; tentatively, D is TRBD2 (6 bases). The V end was cut by 6 bases, the J end by 2 bases, with 14 bases between. Germline V gene data show CDR1 as KGHSH and CDR2 as LQKENI. CDR3 length: 15 amino acids. CDR3 in DNA: TGTGCCAGCTCCCAGTCGGGGGACCCCTACAATGAGCAGTTCTTC. This translates into CASSQSGDPYNEQFF.

The J gene is TRBJ1-3, the V gene TRBV13; D is unclear. This CDR3 has 14 residues. The germline CDR1 and CDR2 sequences are PRHDT and FYEKMQ (reference sequence). Deletions cut 2 bases from V and 0 bases from J, with 5 bases between. DNA for the CDR3: TGTGCCAGCAGCTTAATGATCTCTGGAAACACCATATATTTT. This gives the protein CASSLMISGNTIYF. Supplemented by reference TRBV13 and TRBJ1-3, the full variable domain reads AAGVIQSPRHLIKEKRETATLKCYPIPRHDTVYWYQQGPGQDPQFLISFYEKMQSDKGSIPDRFSAQQFSDYHSELNMSSLELGDSALYFCASSLMISGNTIYFGEGSWLTVV.

V gene TRBV11-2 combines with J gene TRBJ1-2; D gene ambiguous. Per the germline V gene, CDR1 is SGHAT and CDR2 is FQNNGV. There are 13 residues in the CDR3. V lost 3 bases to trimming and J lost 1 base, with 6 bases between them. CDR3 coding DNA: TGTGCCAGCAGCTTTCCGCATAACTATGGCTACACCTTC. It codes for CASSFPHNYGYTF.

V and J are TRBV6-1 and TRBJ1-5; D is unresolved. V was pared by 2 bases and J by 5 bases, with 13 bases between. Per germline, CDR1 MNHNS and CDR2 SASEGT. This CDR3 contains 15 residues. The CDR3 reads CASSEIRTDYQPQHF. CDR3 nucleotides: TGTGCCAGCAGTGAAATTCGAACAGACTATCAGCCCCAGCATTTT.

The chain links TRBV7-3 to TRBJ2-1; D is undetermined. Germline V gives CDR1 SGHTA, CDR2 FQGTGA. The V and J ends lost 5 bases and 0 bases respectively, with 8 bases between them. The CDR3 loop spans 14 amino acids. The CDR3 sequence: CASSPRSSYNEQFF. The CDR3 nucleotides are TGTGCCAGCAGCCCCCGGAGCTCCTACAATGAGCAGTTCTTC.

The genes are TRBV7-9 and TRBJ1-1; 8 bases are shared with TRBD1. The CDR3 extends over 13 amino acids. The ends lost 2 bases at V and 4 bases at J; junction bases unmatched: 0. Germline V gene lookup returns CDR1 SEHNR and CDR2 FQNEAQ (reference sequence). The CDR3 DNA follows: TGTGCCAGCAGCTTAACAGGGGGCACTGAAGCTTTCTTT. Residues: CASSLTGGTEAFF.

V usage is TRBV5-1 and J usage is TRBJ1-4; maybe TRBD1 (6 bases). The CDR3 extends over 14 amino acids. In germline, CDR1 is SGHRS, CDR2 YFSETQ. The ends were cut back, 2 bases at V and 6 bases at J, with 11 bases in the middle. DNA of the CDR3: TGCGCCAGCAGCTTACAGGGACGGGATGAAAAACTGTTTTTT. Translated: CASSLQGRDEKLFF.

This clone appeared once. The V gene is TRBV10-3, the J gene TRBJ2-7; 9 bases line up with TRBD2. This CDR3 has 13 amino acids. The V gene end was trimmed by 6 bases and the J gene end by 7 bases; junction bases not matched to a gene: 7. Germline V lookup: CDR1 ENHRY, CDR2 SYGVKD. The CDR3 nucleotides are TGTGCCATCAGGGCGGGGGGGAGTGGTGAGCAGTACTTC. This codes for CAIRAGGSGEQYF.

J is TRBJ2-5 and V is TRBV6-6; 8 bases are shared with TRBD1. CDR3 length equals 16 residues. From germline, CDR1 is MNHNY and CDR2 SVGAGI (reference sequence). The V segment lost 6 bases and the J segment 1 base; nucleotides outside the gene matches: 10. The CDR3 nucleotides are TGTGCCAGCAGATACCGACAGGGGCCGACCCAAGAGACCCAGTACTTC. Protein product: CASRYRQGPTQETQYF.

J is TRBJ1-6 and V is TRBV7-2; 7 bases are shared with TRBD1. The V gene end was trimmed by 2 bases and the J gene end by 2 bases; junction bases not matched to a gene: 6. Germline CDR1 is SGHTA and CDR2 is FQGNSA. The CDR3 totals 17 residues. CDR3 coding DNA: TGTGCCAGCAGCTTATCAGGGGGTATCGCCTATAATTCACCCCTCCACTTT. The encoded protein is CASSLSGGIAYNSPLHF.

The V call is TRBV6-1, the J call TRBJ2-7, with unresolved D. V lost 3 bases to trimming and J lost 2 bases, with 11 bases between them. The CDR3 runs to 14 residues. CDR1 and CDR2 from the germline V gene are MNHNS and SASEGT. CDR3 bases: TGTGCCAGCAGTGATACGACTGCGGCCTACGAGCAGTACTTC. Protein product: CASSDTTAAYEQYF.

The chain links TRBV11-3 to TRBJ2-1; D uncertain. The CDR3 contains 12 residues. Trimming stripped 1 base from V and 7 bases from J, with 5 bases between. The germline gives CDR1 SGHNT, CDR2 YENEEA. CDR3 sequence: CASSLVGNEQFF. In nucleotides, the CDR3 is TGTGCCAGCAGCTTAGTAGGGAATGAGCAGTTCTTC.

The chain recombines TRBV12-5 with TRBJ1-6; TRBD1 matches 7 bases. V trimming: 6 bases; J trimming: 9 bases; junction bases outside the gene matches: 8. The CDR3 extends over 14 amino acids. Germline V gives CDR1 LGHNT, CDR2 FRNRAP. The CDR3 reads CASGPGQSGSPLHF. CDR3 nucleotide sequence: TGTGCTAGTGGCCCGGGACAGAGCGGTTCACCCCTCCACTTT.

The chain employs TRBV18 and TRBJ1-2, with a tentative D call TRBD1 (5 bases). Germline CDR1 is KGHSH and CDR2 is LQKENI. This CDR3 has 15 residues. The V end was cut by 3 bases, the J end by 4 bases, with 15 bases between. CDR3 sequence reads: CASSPGLQGGYGYTF. Here the CDR3 DNA reads TGTGCCAGCTCACCTGGGCTCCAGGGCGGCTATGGCTACACCTTC.

This chain uses TRBV30 with TRBJ2-2, with 8 nucleotides matching TRBD1. Germline CDR1 is GTSNPN and CDR2 is SVGIG (reference sequence). The V segment lost 5 bases and the J segment 0 bases; nucleotides outside the gene matches: 14. The CDR3 is 18 amino acids. The CDR3, as DNA: TGTGCCTGGGGTGCGGGAAGGACAGGGTTGGCGAACACCGGGGAGCTGTTTTTT. This gives the protein CAWGAGRTGLANTGELFF.

The chain joins TRBV7-8 to TRBJ1-1, with 7 nucleotides matching TRBD1. From germline, CDR1 is SGHVS and CDR2 FQNEAQ. With V trimmed by 5 bases and J by 1 base, 7 bases remained unmatched. The CDR3 length is 15 residues. The chain's CDR3 is CASSQNRGRNTEAFF. DNA for the CDR3: TGTGCCAGCAGCCAAAACAGGGGCCGGAACACTGAAGCTTTCTTT.

The chain is built from TRBV5-1 and TRBJ1-3; maybe TRBD1 (5 bases). V was shortened by 0 bases and J by 0 bases, with 10 bases between the two germline ends. From germline, CDR1 is SGHRS and CDR2 YFSETQ. The CDR3 runs to 16 residues. CDR3 coding DNA: TGCGCCAGCAGCTTGGAACAGGTCCACTCTGGAAACACCATATATTTT. Its translation: CASSLEQVHSGNTIYF.

The chain recombines TRBV30 with TRBJ1-2; D might be TRBD1 (6 bases). This CDR3 is built from 13 residues. Trimming took 8 bases from V and 2 from J, leaving 15 bases between them. The V gene's germline CDR1 is GTSNPN and CDR2 SVGIG (reference sequence). CDR3 amino acids: CAIFDRRNYGYTF. CDR3 nucleotide sequence: TGTGCCATTTTCGACAGGCGCAACTATGGCTACACCTTC. Supplemented by reference TRBV30 and TRBJ1-2, the full variable domain reads SQTIHQWPATLVQPVGSPLSLECTVEGTSNPNLYWYRQAAGRGLQLLFYSVGIGQISSEVPQNLSASRPQDRQFILSSKKLLLSDSGFYLCAIFDRRNYGYTFGSGTRLTVV.

The CDR3 sequence is CASSYLGRQSPLHF. For the CDR3, the DNA is TGTGCCAGCAGTTACTTAGGGCGGCAGTCACCCCTCCACTTT. The V gene is TRBV6-5, the J gene TRBJ1-6; no definite D call. The CDR3 consists of 14 residues. V was pared by 1 base and J by 10 bases, with 11 bases between. Per germline, CDR1 MNHEY and CDR2 SVGAGI.

The rearrangement links TRBV6-5 to TRBJ1-1; D remains unclear. Germline CDR1 reads MNHEY; CDR2 reads SVGAGI. Trimming shortened V by 6 bases and J by 4 bases, and 15 bases separated the two germline ends. The CDR3 has 14 residues. CDR3 sequence reads: CASRRSGRGTEAFF. In DNA form, the CDR3 reads TGTGCCAGCAGAAGGAGTGGGCGGGGCACTGAAGCTTTCTTT.

On this clone itself: The same CDR3 can be traced to other DNA sequences in this sample. The chain combines TRBV25-1 with TRBJ1-1; 11 bases line up with TRBD1. The CDR3 runs 15 residues. V was clipped by 4 bases and J by 4 bases; unmatched bases: 5. Germline values: CDR1 MGHDK, CDR2 SYGVNS. CDR3 region: CASSVGTGGFTEAFF. Written as DNA, the CDR3 is TGTGCCAGCAGTGTAGGGACAGGGGGATTCACTGAAGCTTTCTTT.

The chain links TRBV6-5 to TRBJ1-3; D is undetermined. The CDR3 covers 13 residues. The germline gives CDR1 MNHEY, CDR2 SVGAGI. Trimming stripped 10 bases from V and 3 bases from J, with 13 bases between. The CDR3 loop reads CATFRGIGNTIYF. CDR3 DNA sequence: TGTGCCACCTTTCGTGGGATTGGAAACACCATATATTTT.

The V call is TRBV14, the J call TRBJ1-1; 12 bases agree with TRBD1. V was pared by 5 bases and J by 5 bases, with 9 bases of the junction left unmatched. CDR3 length: 16 amino acids. Germline values: CDR1 SGHDN, CDR2 FVKESK. CDR3 sequence: CASSYMTGQGATEAFF. CDR3 sequence (DNA): TGTGCCAGCAGCTATATGACGGGACAGGGGGCGACTGAAGCTTTCTTT.

This chain links TRBV10-2 with TRBJ1-3; D is uncertain. V was cut by 6 bases and J by 2 bases, with 14 bases left in between. This CDR3 is 15 amino acids long. Per germline, CDR1 WSHSY and CDR2 SAAADI. The CDR3 sequence: CASSSSGTAGNTIYF. CDR3 bases: TGCGCCAGCAGCTCCTCCGGAACGGCTGGAAACACCATATATTTT.

The genes are TRBV7-7 and TRBJ2-5, with D hard to call. The CDR3 contains 13 residues. Germline lookup yields CDR1 SSHAT and CDR2 FNYEAQ (reference sequence). Trimming took off 0 bases at V and 1 base at J, with 3 bases between the two ends. The CDR3 region is CASSLAVQETQYF. CDR3 coding DNA: TGTGCCAGCAGCTTAGCGGTCCAAGAGACCCAGTACTTC.

V and J are TRBV7-2 and TRBJ2-1; D may be TRBD2 (6 bases). Trimming cost V 1 base and J 5 bases, with 9 bases left between them. CDR3 length: 14 amino acids. Germline CDR1 reads SGHTA; CDR2 reads FQGNSA. The CDR3 DNA follows: TGTGCCAGCAGCTTAGAATGGGGGGACAATGAGCAGTTCTTC. Its translation is CASSLEWGDNEQFF.